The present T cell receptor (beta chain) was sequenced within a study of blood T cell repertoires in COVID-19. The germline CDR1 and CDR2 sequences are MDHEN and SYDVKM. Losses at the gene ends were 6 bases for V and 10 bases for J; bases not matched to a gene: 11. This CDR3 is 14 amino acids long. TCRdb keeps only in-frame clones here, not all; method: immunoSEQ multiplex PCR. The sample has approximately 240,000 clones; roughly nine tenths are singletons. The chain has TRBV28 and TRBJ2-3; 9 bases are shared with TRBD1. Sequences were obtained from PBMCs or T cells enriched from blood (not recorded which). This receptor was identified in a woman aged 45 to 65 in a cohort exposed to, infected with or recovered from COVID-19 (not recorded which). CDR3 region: CASRTGGGKIAQYF. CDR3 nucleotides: TGTGCCAGCAGGACAGGGGGTGGTAAAATTGCGCAGTATTTT.